The T cell receptor (beta chain) described here comes from a study of CD8 T cells in ankylosing spondylitis. A word on this clonotype: What it recognizes is unknown.

TCRdb re-called the 5' RACE reads through MiXCR, storing one row per CDR3 protein. The data hold about 310,000 distinct CDR3 sequences, with roughly 20% observed a single time. Whole-study results and caveats: A TCR beta motif of fewer than ten highly homologous variants seemed to mark ankylosing spondylitis blood. Some of these motif variants have turned up before, in reports on reactive arthritis synovial fluid and blood. As for the disease-linked clones, they showed a CD8+ phenotype and occurred at relatively low frequencies in peripheral blood.

The germline V gene encodes CDR1 SQVTM and CDR2 ANQGSEA. Trimming took off 6 bases at V and 4 bases at J, with 16 bases between the two ends. The CDR3 runs 14 residues. The source is a female donor with ankylosing spondylitis or in good health (not recorded which). This chain links TRBV29-1 with TRBJ2-1; a weak D match, TRBD1 (6 bases). Specimen: blood, either unsorted or a sorted T cell fraction (not recorded which). CDR3 sequence (DNA): TGCAGCGTCCACCTTCGACAGGCTTACAATGAGCAGTTCTTC. It codes for CSVHLRQAYNEQFF.